The present T cell receptor (beta chain) was sequenced within a study of PD-L1 blockade in urothelial cancer. Study in general: T cell content in blood samples showed a median of approximately 140,000.

Study-wide results and caveats: In blood at 3 weeks, tumor-associated clones expanded more among patients with durable benefit.

Libraries were prepared by immunoSEQ multiplex PCR; TCRdb keeps only in-frame clonotypes and omits some of them. Of tens of thousands of clones in the sample, around 89% are singletons; the top ten hold around 1.5%. The time point denotes: pretreatment peripheral blood. CDR3 length: 13 amino acids. In germline, CDR1 is SNHLY, CDR2 FYNNEI. Trimming stripped 2 bases from V and 4 bases from J, with 8 bases between. In regard to this clone: The antigen remains undetermined.

This sample comprised PBMCs, obtained around atezolizumab (anti-PD-L1) treatment. V usage is TRBV2 and J usage is TRBJ2-5; a weak D match, TRBD1 (6 bases). The receptor was derived from a man aged 55 to 69 with urothelial cancer. CDR3 region: CASSEQGLETQYF. Here the CDR3 DNA reads TGTGCCAGCAGTGAACAGGGGCTAGAGACCCAGTACTTC. The full variable domain, completed using reference TRBV2 and TRBJ2-5, is EPEVTQTPSHQVTQMGQEVILRCVPISNHLYFYWYRQILGQKVEFLVSFYNNEISEKSEIFDDQFSVERPDGSNFTLKIRSTKLEDSAMYFCASSEQGLETQYFGPGTRLLVL.